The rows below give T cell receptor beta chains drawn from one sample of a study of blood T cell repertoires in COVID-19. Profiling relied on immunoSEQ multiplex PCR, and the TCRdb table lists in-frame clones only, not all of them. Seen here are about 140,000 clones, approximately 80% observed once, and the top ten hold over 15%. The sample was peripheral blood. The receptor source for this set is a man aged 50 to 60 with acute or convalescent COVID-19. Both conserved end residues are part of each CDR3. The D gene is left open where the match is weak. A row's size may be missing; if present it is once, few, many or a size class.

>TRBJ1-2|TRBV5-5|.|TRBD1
CASSTPIPGQGFYGYTF
TGTGCCAGCAGCACCCCTATCCCGGGACAGGGATTCTATGGCTACACCTTC
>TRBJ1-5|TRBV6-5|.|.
CASRGVNSNQPQHF
TGTGCCAGCCGGGGGGTCAATAGCAATCAGCCCCAGCATTTT
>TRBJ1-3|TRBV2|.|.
CASSEQGSGNTIYF
TGTGCCAGCAGTGAACAGGGCTCTGGAAACACCATATATTTT
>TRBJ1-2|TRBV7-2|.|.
CASSLDGTGYGYTF
TGTGCCAGCAGCTTAGATGGGACTGGCTATGGCTACACCTTC
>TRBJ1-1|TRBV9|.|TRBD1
CASSAKRDRAMNTEAFF
TGTGCCAGCAGCGCCAAACGCGACAGGGCCATGAACACTGAAGCTTTCTTT
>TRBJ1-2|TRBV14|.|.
CASSFQGGSYTF
TGTGCCAGCAGCTTCCAGGGTGGGAGCTACACCTTC
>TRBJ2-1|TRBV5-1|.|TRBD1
CASSLEGTGLHEQFF
TGCGCCAGCAGCTTGGAAGGGACAGGGCTTCATGAGCAGTTCTTC
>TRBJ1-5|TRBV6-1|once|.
CASSEMISSNQPQHF
TGTGCCAGCAGTGAAATGATTAGCAGCAATCAGCCCCAGCATTTT
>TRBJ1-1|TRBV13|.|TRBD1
CASSPQGDRAWVSSTEAFF
TGTGCCAGCAGCCCCCAGGGCGACAGGGCCTGGGTGAGTAGCACTGAAGCTTTCTTT
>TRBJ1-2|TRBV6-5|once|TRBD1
CASSRDSGDGYTF
TGTGCCAGCAGTAGGGACAGTGGCGATGGCTACACCTTC
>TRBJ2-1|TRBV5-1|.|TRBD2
CASSSLGTSGGQYNEQFF
TGCGCCAGCAGCTCATTGGGGACTAGCGGGGGGCAATACAATGAGCAGTTCTTC
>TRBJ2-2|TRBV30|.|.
CAFHPPDRYTGELFF
TGTGCCTTCCATCCACCGGACAGATACACCGGGGAGCTGTTTTTT
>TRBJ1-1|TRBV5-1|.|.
CASSLAQGGMDTEAFF
TGCGCCAGCAGCTTGGCCCAGGGTGGGATGGACACTGAAGCTTTCTTT
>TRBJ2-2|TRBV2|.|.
CASSDPTTGELFF
TGTGCCAGCAGTGACCCCACTACCGGGGAGCTGTTTTTT
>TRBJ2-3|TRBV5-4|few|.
CASSLQGSDTQYF
TGTGCCAGCAGCTTACAGGGTTCAGATACGCAGTATTTT
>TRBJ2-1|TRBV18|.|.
CASSPIRGSYNEQFF
TGTGCCAGCTCACCCATCAGGGGCTCCTACAATGAGCAGTTCTTC
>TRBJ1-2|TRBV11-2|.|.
CASSLGNSYSGYTF
TGTGCCAGCAGCTTAGGTAACAGTTACTCTGGCTACACCTTC
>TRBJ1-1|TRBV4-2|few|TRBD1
CASSQAVGTGNTEAFF
TGTGCCAGCAGCCAAGCGGTTGGGACAGGGAACACTGAAGCTTTCTTT